This TCR beta chain was captured in a study of T cells in Graves' hyperthyroidism and ophthalmopathy. Study-wide results and limits: Most expanded thyroid clonotypes above 0.001 also appeared in blood. From stable hyperthyroidism, ophthalmopathy was set apart by a 13 V-J model.

The CDR3 totals 14 residues. Trimming stripped 0 bases from V and 4 bases from J, with 7 bases between. The germline gives CDR1 LNHNV, CDR2 YYDKDF (reference sequence). The investigators amplified TCR beta CDR3 regions from RNA transcripts. When the TCR CDR3 underwent first-round RT-PCR, the HTBI primer set was used. TCRdb re-analysed the multiplex PCR reads in MiXCR, keeping a single row per CDR3 protein. The table has hundreds of thousands of distinct CDR3 sequences, roughly 40% seen once; the top ten hold 7% to 10%. This clonotype was recorded at least ten times. Its antigen is not identified. About 10 ml of fresh peripheral blood supplied the PBMCs.

Sequencing was carried out using blood. V gene TRBV15 combines with J gene TRBJ1-5, with TRBD1 as a possible D gene (6 bases). The sequence was obtained from a young man with Graves' hyperthyroidism. In DNA, the CDR3 is TGTGCCACCAGCAGAGAAAGGGGGAATCAGCCCCAGCATTTT. As protein: CATSRERGNQPQHF.